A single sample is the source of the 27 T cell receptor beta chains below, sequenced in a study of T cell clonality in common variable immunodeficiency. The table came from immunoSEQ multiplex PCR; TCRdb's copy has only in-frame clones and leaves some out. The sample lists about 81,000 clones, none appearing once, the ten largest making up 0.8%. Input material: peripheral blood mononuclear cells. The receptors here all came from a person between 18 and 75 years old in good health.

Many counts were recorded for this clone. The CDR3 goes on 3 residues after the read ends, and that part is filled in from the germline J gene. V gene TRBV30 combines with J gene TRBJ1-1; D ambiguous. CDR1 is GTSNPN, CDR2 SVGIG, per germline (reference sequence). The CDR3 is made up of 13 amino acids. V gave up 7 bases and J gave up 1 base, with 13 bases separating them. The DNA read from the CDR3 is TGTGCCTTTGCGGGAGGTGGGAACACTGAA. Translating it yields CAFAGGGNTE. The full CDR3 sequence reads CAFAGGGNTEAFF.

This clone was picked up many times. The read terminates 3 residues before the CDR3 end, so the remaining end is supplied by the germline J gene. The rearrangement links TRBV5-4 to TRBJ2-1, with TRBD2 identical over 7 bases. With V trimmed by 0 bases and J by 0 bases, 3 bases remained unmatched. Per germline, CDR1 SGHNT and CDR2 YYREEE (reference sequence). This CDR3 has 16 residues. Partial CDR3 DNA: TGTGCCAGCAGCTTGGGGACTAGTAGCTCCTACAATGAG. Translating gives CASSLGTSSSYNE. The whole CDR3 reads CASSLGTSSSYNEQFF.

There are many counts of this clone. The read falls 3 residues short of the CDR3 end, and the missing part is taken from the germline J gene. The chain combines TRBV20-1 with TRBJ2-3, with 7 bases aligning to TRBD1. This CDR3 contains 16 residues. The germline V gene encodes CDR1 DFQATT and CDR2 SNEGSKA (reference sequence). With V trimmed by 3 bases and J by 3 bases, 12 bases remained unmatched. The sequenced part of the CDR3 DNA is TGCAGTGCTAGCCACAGGGCAGGGGGTTTGACAGATACG. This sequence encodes CSASHRAGGLTDT. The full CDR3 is CSASHRAGGLTDTQYF.

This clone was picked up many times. This CDR3 reads CASSPKGTSGRGDTQYF. CDR3 bases read: TGTGCCAGCAGTCCGAAAGGGACTAGCGGGAGGGGAGATACG. V is TRBV27 and J is TRBJ2-3, with 16 nucleotides matching TRBD2. The read stops 3 residues short of the end of the CDR3; the missing end is completed from the germline J gene. Germline V gives CDR1 MNHEY, CDR2 SMNVEV (reference sequence). With V trimmed by 5 bases and J by 5 bases, 7 bases remained unmatched. This CDR3 contains 17 residues.

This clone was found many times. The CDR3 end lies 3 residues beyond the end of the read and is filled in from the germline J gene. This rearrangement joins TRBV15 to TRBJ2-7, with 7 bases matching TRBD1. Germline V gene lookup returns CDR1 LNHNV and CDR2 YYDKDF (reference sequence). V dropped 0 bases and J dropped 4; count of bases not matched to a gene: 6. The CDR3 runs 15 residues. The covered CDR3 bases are TGTGCCACCAGCAGAGATCCGGGACAGATTTACGAG. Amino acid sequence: CATSRDPGQIYE. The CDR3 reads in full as CATSRDPGQIYEQYF.

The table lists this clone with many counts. CDR3 DNA, as far as it was read: TGTGCCAGTAGTATAACAGGCCGTCGGGCTGAA. Its protein is CASSITGRRAE. The full CDR3 sequence reads CASSITGRRAEAFF. This chain uses TRBV19 with TRBJ1-1, with D maybe TRBD1 (5 bases). The read halts 3 residues ahead of the CDR3 end, with the missing end drawn from the germline J gene. Germline CDR1 reads LNHDA; CDR2 reads SQIVND (reference sequence). Trimming shortened V by 2 bases and J by 6 bases, and 13 bases separated the two germline ends. The CDR3 is 14 residues long.

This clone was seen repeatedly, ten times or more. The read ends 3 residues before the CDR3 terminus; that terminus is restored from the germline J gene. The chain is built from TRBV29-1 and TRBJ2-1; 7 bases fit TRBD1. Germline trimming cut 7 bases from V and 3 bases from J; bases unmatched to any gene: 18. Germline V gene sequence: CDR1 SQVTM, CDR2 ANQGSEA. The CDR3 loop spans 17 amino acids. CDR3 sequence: CSAAGQVPDDFYNEQFF. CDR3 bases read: TGCAGCGCTGCAGGACAGGTCCCCGATGACTTCTACAATGAG.

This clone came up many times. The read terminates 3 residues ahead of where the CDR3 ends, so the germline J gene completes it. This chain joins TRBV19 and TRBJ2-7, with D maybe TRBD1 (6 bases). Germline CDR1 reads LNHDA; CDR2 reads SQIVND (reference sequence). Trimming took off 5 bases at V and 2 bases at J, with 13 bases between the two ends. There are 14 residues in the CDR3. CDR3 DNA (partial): TGTGCCAGTAGTTGGGCCAGGGGAACCTACGAG. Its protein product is CASSWARGTYE. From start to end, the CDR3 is CASSWARGTYEQYF.

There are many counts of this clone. CDR3 protein: CSARTRGASSYNEQFF. The sequenced part of the CDR3 DNA is TGCAGTGCTAGAACCCGCGGGGCTTCCTCCTACAATGAG. The genes are TRBV20-1 and TRBJ2-1, with D perhaps TRBD2 (6 bases). The read terminates 3 residues before the CDR3 end, so the remaining end is supplied by the germline J gene. V lost 2 bases and J lost 0, with 14 bases in between. The CDR3 totals 16 residues. Germline V lookup: CDR1 DFQATT, CDR2 SNEGSKA (reference sequence).

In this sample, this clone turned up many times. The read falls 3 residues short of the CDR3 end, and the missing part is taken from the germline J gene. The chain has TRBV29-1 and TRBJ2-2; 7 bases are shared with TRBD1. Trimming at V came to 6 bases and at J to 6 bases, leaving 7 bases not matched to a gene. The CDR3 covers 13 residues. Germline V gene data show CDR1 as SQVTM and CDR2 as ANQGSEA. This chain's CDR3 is CSVDRAGAGELFF. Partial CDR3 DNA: TGCAGCGTAGACAGGGCTGGGGCCGGGGAG.

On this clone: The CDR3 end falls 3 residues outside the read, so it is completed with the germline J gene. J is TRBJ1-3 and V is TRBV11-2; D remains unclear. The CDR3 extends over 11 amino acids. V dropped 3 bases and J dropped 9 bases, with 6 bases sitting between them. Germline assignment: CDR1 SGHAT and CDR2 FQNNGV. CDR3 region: CASSFSGTIYF. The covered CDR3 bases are TGTGCCAGCAGCTTCTCGGGCACC.

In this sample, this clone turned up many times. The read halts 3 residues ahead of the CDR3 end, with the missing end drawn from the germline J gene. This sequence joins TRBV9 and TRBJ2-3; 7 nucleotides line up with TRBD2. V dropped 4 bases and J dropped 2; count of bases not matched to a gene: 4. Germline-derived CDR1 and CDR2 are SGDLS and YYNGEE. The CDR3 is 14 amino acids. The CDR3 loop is CASSLGLDTDTQYF. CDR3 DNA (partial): TGTGCCAGCAGCTTAGGACTAGACACAGATACG.

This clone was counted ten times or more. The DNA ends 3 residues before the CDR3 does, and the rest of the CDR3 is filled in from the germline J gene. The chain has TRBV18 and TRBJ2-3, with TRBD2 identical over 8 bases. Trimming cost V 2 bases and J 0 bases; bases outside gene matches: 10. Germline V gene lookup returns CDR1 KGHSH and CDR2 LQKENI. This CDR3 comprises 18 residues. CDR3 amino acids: CASSPNSGSGSSTDTQYF. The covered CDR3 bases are TGTGCCAGCTCACCAAACAGCGGGAGTGGGAGTAGCACAGATACG.

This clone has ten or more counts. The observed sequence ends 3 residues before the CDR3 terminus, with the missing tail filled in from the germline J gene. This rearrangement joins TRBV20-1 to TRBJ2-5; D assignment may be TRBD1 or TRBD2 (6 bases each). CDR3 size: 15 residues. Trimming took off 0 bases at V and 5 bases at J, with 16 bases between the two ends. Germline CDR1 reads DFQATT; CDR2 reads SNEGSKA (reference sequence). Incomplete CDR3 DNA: TGCAGTGCTAGAGATTTAATGGAGGGGGACGAGACC. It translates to CSARDLMEGDET. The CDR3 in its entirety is CSARDLMEGDETQYF.

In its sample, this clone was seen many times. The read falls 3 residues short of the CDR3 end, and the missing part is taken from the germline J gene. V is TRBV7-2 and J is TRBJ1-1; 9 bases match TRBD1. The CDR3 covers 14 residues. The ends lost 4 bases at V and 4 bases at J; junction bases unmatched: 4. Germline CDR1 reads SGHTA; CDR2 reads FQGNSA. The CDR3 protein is CASSSGTGTTEAFF. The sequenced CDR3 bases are TGTGCCAGCAGCTCCGGGACAGGGACCACTGAA.

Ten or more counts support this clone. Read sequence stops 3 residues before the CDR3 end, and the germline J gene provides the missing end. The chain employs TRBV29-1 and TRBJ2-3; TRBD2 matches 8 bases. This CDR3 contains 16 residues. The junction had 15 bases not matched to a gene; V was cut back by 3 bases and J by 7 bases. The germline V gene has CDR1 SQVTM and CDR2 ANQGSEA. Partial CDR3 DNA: TGCAGCGTTGACGGGGAGGGAGCGGGAGTTCGGAATACG. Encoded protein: CSVDGEGAGVRNT. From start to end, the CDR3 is CSVDGEGAGVRNTQYF.

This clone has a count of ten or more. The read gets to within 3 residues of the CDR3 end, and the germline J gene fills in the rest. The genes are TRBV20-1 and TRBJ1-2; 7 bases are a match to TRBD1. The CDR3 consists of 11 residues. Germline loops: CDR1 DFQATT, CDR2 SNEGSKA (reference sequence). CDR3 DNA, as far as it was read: TGCAGTGCTAATACCAGGGGGGGC. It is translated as CSANTRGG. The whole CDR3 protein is CSANTRGGYTF.

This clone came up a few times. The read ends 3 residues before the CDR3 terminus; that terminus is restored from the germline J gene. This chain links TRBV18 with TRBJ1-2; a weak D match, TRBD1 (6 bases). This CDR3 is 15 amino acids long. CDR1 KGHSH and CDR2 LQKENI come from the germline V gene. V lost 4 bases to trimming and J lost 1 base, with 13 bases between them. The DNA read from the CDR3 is TGTGCCAGCTCACGGTCGGACAGCTTTAACTATGGC. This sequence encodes CASSRSDSFNYG. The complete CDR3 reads CASSRSDSFNYGYTF.

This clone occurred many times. The DNA read from the CDR3 is TGTGCCAGCAGTGAAGCCTCGGACAGGGAAGAGACC. Translation gives CASSEASDREET. The whole CDR3 sequence is CASSEASDREETQYF. The chain combines TRBV6-1 with TRBJ2-5; TRBD1 aligns across 8 bases. The read stops 3 residues short of the end of the CDR3; the missing end is completed from the germline J gene. The germline V gene has CDR1 MNHNS and CDR2 SASEGT. The J segment lost 3 bases and the V segment lost 0 bases, leaving 3 bases of the junction unmatched. The CDR3 covers 15 residues.

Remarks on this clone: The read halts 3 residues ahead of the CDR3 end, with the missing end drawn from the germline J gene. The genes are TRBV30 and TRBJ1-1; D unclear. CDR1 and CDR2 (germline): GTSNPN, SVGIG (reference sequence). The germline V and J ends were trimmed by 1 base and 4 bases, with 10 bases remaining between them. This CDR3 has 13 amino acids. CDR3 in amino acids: CAWSAQRGTEAFF. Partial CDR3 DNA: TGTGCCTGGAGTGCGCAACGGGGCACTGAA.

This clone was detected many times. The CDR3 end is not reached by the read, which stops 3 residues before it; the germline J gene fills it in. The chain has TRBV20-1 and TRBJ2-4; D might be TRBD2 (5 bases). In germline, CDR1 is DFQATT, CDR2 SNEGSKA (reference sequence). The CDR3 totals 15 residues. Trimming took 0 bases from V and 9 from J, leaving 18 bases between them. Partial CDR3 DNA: TGCAGTGCTAGAGACCCCGGGGTAGGAGGTGGCATT. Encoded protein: CSARDPGVGGGI. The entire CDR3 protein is CSARDPGVGGGIQYF.

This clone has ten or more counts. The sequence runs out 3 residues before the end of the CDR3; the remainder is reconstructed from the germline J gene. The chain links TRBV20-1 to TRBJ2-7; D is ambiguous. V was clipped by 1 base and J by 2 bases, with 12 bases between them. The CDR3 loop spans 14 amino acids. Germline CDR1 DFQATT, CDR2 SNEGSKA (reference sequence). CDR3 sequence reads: CSARVLSPPYEQYF. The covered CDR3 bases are TGCAGTGCTAGAGTGCTATCCCCCCCCTACGAG.

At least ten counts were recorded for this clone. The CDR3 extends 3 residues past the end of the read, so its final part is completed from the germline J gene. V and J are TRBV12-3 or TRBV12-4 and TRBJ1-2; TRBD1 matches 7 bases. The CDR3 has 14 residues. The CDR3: CASSVTGVEYGYTF. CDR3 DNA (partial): TGTGCCAGCAGTGTTACAGGGGTAGAGTACGGC.

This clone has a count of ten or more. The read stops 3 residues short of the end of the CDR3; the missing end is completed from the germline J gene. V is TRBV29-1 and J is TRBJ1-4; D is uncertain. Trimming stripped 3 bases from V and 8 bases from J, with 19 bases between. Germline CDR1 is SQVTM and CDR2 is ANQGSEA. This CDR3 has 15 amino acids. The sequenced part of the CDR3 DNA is TGCAGCGTTGAGGGCGGGTTGTCCTCCGGAGAAAAA. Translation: CSVEGGLSSGEK. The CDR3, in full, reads CSVEGGLSSGEKLFF.

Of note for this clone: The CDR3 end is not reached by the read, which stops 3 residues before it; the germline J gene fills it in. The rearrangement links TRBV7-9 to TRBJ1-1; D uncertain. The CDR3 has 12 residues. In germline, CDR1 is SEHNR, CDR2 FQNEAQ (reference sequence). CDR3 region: CASSSPTYQAFF. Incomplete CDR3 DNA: TGTGCCAGCAGCTCCCCGACATATCAA.

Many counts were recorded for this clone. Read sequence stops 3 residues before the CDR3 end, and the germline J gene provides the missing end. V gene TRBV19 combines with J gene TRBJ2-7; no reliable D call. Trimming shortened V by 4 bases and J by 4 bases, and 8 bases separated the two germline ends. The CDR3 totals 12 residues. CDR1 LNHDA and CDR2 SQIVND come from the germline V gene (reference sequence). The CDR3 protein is CASSTQSYEQYF. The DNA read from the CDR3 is TGTGCCAGTAGTACACAGAGTTACGAG.

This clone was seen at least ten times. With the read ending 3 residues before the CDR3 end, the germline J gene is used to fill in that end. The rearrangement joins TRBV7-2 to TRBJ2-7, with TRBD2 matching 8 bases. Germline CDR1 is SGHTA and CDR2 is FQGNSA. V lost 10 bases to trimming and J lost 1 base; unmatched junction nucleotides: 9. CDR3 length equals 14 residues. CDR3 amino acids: CATSLREGSYEQYF. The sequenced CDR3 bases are TGTGCCACCTCCCTCCGGGAGGGGTCCTACGAG. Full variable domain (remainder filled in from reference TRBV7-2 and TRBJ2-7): GAGVSQSPSNKVTEKGKDVELRCDPISGHTALYWYRQSLGQGLEFLIYFQGNSAPDKSGLPSDRFSAERTGGSVSTLTIQRTQQEDSAVYLCATSLREGSYEQYFGPGTRLTVT.